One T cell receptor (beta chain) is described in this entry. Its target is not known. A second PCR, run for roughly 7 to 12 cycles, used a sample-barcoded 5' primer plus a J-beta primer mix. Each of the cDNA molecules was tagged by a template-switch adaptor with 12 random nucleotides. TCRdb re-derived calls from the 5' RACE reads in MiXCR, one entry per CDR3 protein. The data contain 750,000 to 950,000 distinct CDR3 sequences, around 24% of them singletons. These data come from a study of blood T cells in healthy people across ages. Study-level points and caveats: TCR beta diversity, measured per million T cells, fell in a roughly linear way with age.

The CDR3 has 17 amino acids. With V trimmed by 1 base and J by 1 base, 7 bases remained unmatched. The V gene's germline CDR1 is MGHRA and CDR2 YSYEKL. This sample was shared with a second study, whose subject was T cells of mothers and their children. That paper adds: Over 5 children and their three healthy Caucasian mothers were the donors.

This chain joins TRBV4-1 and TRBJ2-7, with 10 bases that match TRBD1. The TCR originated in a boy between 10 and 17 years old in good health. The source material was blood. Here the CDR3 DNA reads TGCGCCAGCAGCCAAGTTGCGGGGACAGGGGCTTCCTACGAGCAGTACTTC. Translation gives CASSQVAGTGASYEQYF.